The rows below give T cell receptor beta chains drawn from one sample of a study of blood T cell repertoires in COVID-19. Clones were sequenced by immunoSEQ multiplex PCR, and TCRdb holds only the in-frame ones, with some missing. This table holds tens of thousands of clones, 80% to 90% found once. The sample comprised peripheral blood. These receptor sequences come from a man aged 25-45 years with active or convalescent COVID-19. The CDR3 runs from the conserved cysteine through the conserved F or W. Each record gives: J gene, clone size, V gene, D gene, CDR3 protein, CDR3 DNA. The D gene is left open where the match is weak. Clone size appears in some rows only: once, few, many, or a class for an expanded clone.

TRBJ1-6 . TRBV7-8 . CASSLVQGSPYSPLHF TGTGCCAGCAGCTTAGTCCAGGGCAGTCCCTATTCACCCCTCCACTTT
TRBJ2-2 . TRBV5-8 . CASSSGHIANTGELFF TGTGCCAGCAGTTCAGGACACATCGCGAACACCGGGGAGCTGTTTTTT
TRBJ2-3 . TRBV6-5 . CASSYFPGDPDTQYF TGTGCCAGCAGTTACTTCCCCGGGGATCCGGATACGCAGTATTTT
TRBJ2-5 . TRBV7-6 TRBD1 CASSLTGLQGIGETQYF TGTGCCAGCAGCTTAACCGGATTACAGGGGATTGGGGAGACCCAGTACTTC
TRBJ2-2 . TRBV3-1/TRBV3-2 TRBD2 CASSHALTGTSVVTGELFF TGTGCCAGCAGCCACGCCCTAACCGGGACTAGTGTGGTCACCGGGGAGCTGTTTTTT
TRBJ1-2 . TRBV27 TRBD1 CASSDRGGYGYTF TGTGCCAGCTCGGACAGGGGGGGCTATGGCTACACCTTC
TRBJ1-4 . TRBV6-2/TRBV6-3 . CASSYSKRENHEKLFF TGTGCCAGCAGTTACTCGAAGCGGGAGAACCATGAAAAACTGTTTTTT
TRBJ1-6 once TRBV2 . CASSSSVRGANSPLHF .
TRBJ2-3 . TRBV29-1 . CSVGGPRTDTQYF TGCAGCGTTGGAGGGCCACGCACAGATACGCAGTATTTT
TRBJ2-3 once TRBV24-1 . CATSDTTELNTDTQYF TGTGCCACCAGTGACACGACTGAATTAAACACAGATACGCAGTATTTT
TRBJ1-3 . TRBV18 TRBD1 CASSQGAGNTIYF TGTGCCAGCTCCCAGGGGGCTGGAAACACCATATATTTT
TRBJ2-3 . TRBV3-1/TRBV3-2 . CASSPHGRTITDTQYF TGTGCCAGCAGCCCACACGGGAGAACGATCACAGATACGCAGTATTTT
TRBJ1-3 . TRBV6-6 TRBD1 CASTPDRALRNTIYF TGTGCCAGCACCCCCGACAGGGCCCTTAGAAACACCATATATTTT
TRBJ2-1 . TRBV7-8 TRBD2 CASSTGHIGLAGGDEQFF TGTGCCAGCAGCACGGGACACATAGGACTAGCGGGAGGCGATGAGCAGTTCTTC
TRBJ2-3 once TRBV5-1 TRBD2 CASSDPSGRALADTQYF TGCGCCAGCAGCGACCCTAGCGGGAGGGCCCTCGCAGATACGCAGTATTTT
TRBJ2-1 . TRBV5-1 . CASSMTGTPSYNEQFF TGCGCCAGCAGCATGACCGGGACACCATCCTACAATGAGCAGTTCTTC
TRBJ1-3 . TRBV29-1 TRBD1 CSVLGDSSGNTIYF TGCAGCGTTTTGGGGGACAGCTCTGGAAACACCATATATTTT
TRBJ1-4 . TRBV27 TRBD1 CASSLYGQGGTNEKLFF TGTGCCAGCAGTTTATACGGACAGGGAGGCACTAATGAAAAACTGTTTTTT
TRBJ2-1 . TRBV4-1 . CASSQDESGYKSSSYNEQFF TGCGCCAGCAGCCAAGATGAGAGCGGTTACAAATCCAGCTCCTACAATGAGCAGTTCTTC
TRBJ2-1 . TRBV7-9 TRBD2 CASSPRVAGVGGDEQFF TGTGCCAGCAGCCCCCGGGTAGCGGGAGTTGGGGGCGATGAGCAGTTCTTC
TRBJ1-5 . TRBV6-1 . CASSENQDSPEIRTQHF TGTGCCAGCAGTGAAAACCAGGACAGCCCCGAAATCAGGACCCAGCATTTT
TRBJ2-5 . TRBV7-8 TRBD2 CASSSTRLGLAREETQYF TGTGCCAGCAGCTCTACGAGGCTGGGACTAGCGAGGGAAGAGACCCAGTACTTC
TRBJ2-7 once TRBV5-6 . CASSLGSVGRGSYEQYF TGTGCCAGCAGCTTGGGTTCAGTCGGACGGGGATCCTACGAGCAGTACTTC
TRBJ2-2 . TRBV2 . CASSEIFGSGELFF TGTGCCAGCAGTGAAATTTTCGGTTCCGGGGAGCTGTTTTTT
TRBJ1-2 . TRBV14 TRBD1 CASSQMTGGHGYTF TGTGCCAGCAGCCAGATGACAGGGGGCCATGGCTACACCTTC
TRBJ2-6 . TRBV27 TRBD1 CASTRGQGRSSGANVLTF TGTGCCAGCACTCGGGGACAGGGGAGGTCCTCTGGGGCCAACGTCCTGACTTTC
TRBJ1-5 once TRBV5-6 . CASSLNGGAGNQPQHF TGTGCCAGCAGCTTGAATGGGGGCGCGGGCAATCAGCCCCAGCATTTT
TRBJ2-7 . TRBV7-9 . CASSLAPDSRDEQYF TGTGCCAGCAGCTTAGCGCCGGACAGTCGGGACGAGCAGTACTTC
TRBJ1-5 . TRBV19 TRBD1 CASSFRQGISQPQHF TGTGCCAGTAGTTTTAGACAGGGAATTAGTCAGCCCCAGCATTTT
TRBJ2-7 . TRBV7-8 . CASSLAGGRSYEQYF TGTGCCAGCAGCTTAGCAGGGGGTCGCTCCTACGAGCAGTACTTC
TRBJ2-6 . TRBV27 . CASTSYASGANVLTF TGTGCCAGCACCTCCTACGCCTCTGGGGCCAACGTCCTGACTTTC
TRBJ2-4 . TRBV3-1/TRBV3-2 TRBD1 CASSPTGAKNIQYF TGTGCCAGCAGCCCAACAGGGGCTAAAAACATTCAGTACTTC
TRBJ1-2 . TRBV20-1 . CSAAGGGYTF TGCAGTGCAGCGGGGGGTGGCTACACCTTC
TRBJ2-1 . TRBV7-9 . CASSLGLAYEQFF TGTGCCAGCAGCTTAGGGCTAGCTTATGAGCAGTTCTTC
TRBJ2-2 once TRBV7-9 . CASSLGTVPGELFF TGTGCCAGCAGCTTAGGGACAGTTCCCGGGGAGCTGTTTTTT
TRBJ1-3 . TRBV5-1 . CASSPDSPSSGNTIYF TGCGCCAGCAGCCCGGACTCCCCGAGCTCTGGAAACACCATATATTTT
TRBJ1-5 . TRBV5-5 TRBD1 CASSSSGTANQPQHF TGTGCCAGCAGCTCCTCCGGGACAGCTAATCAGCCCCAGCATTTT
TRBJ1-2 once TRBV7-8 TRBD1 CASSLGRTGAGGYTF TGTGCCAGCAGCTTAGGAAGGACAGGGGCCGGCGGCTACACCTTC
TRBJ1-1 . TRBV6-5 . CASRRQRDTEAFF TGTGCCAGCAGGCGACAGAGAGACACTGAAGCTTTCTTT
TRBJ1-5 once TRBV6-2/TRBV6-3 TRBD1 CASSYAGGGNQPQHF TGTGCCAGCAGTTACGCAGGGGGCGGCAATCAGCCCCAGCATTTT
TRBJ2-7 . TRBV10-3 . CAIMGSPGISYEQYF TGTGCCATCATGGGTTCCCCCGGGATCTCCTACGAGCAGTACTTC
TRBJ2-5 . TRBV9 . CASSVVGGSGETQYF TGTGCCAGCAGCGTAGTCGGCGGGTCAGGAGAGACCCAGTACTTC
TRBJ2-3 . TRBV29-1 TRBD1 CSVEDPGQGVRDTQYF TGCAGCGTTGAAGACCCCGGACAGGGGGTTAGAGATACGCAGTATTTT
TRBJ1-5 . TRBV30 TRBD1 CAWADRGLRQPQHF TGTGCCTGGGCAGACAGGGGGCTTAGGCAGCCCCAGCATTTT
TRBJ1-5 . TRBV6-2/TRBV6-3 . CASSYLGYSNQPQHF TGTGCCAGCAGTTACCTGGGCTATAGCAATCAGCCCCAGCATTTT
TRBJ2-1 . TRBV9 . CASSVARTPYNEQFF TGTGCCAGCAGCGTAGCCAGGACACCCTACAATGAGCAGTTCTTC
TRBJ2-7 . TRBV4-1 . CASSPREGSYEQYF TGCGCCAGCAGCCCCCGAGAGGGCTCCTACGAGCAGTACTTC